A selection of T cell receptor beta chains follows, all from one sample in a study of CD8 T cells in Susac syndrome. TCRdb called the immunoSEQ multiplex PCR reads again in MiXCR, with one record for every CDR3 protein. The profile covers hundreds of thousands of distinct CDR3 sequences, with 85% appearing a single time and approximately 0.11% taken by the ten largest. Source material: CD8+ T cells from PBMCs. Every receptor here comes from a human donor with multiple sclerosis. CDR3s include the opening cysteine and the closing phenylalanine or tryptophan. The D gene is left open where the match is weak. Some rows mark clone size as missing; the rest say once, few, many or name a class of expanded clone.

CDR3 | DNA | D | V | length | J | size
CASSLEKRTQYF | TGTGCCAGCAGCTTAGAAAAACGGACGCAGTATTTT | NA | TRBV7-9 | 12 | TRBJ2-3 | NA
CASSRAGEGLSSWQYF | TGTGCCAGCAGTCGAGCGGGTGAGGGACTTTCTTCGTGGCAGTACTTC | NA | TRBV28 | 16 | TRBJ2-7 | NA
CASRPTGDKRHGELFF | TGTGCCAGCAGACCAACAGGGGATAAGCGGCACGGGGAGCTGTTTTTT | TRBD1 | TRBV7-9 | 16 | TRBJ2-2 | NA
CASSRNREVAEAFF | TGTGCCAGTAGCCGAAACAGGGAAGTAGCTGAAGCTTTCTTT | NA | TRBV19 | 14 | TRBJ1-1 | NA
CASSEYQGPGGELFF | TGTGCCAGCAGTGAATATCAGGGGCCAGGGGGGGAGCTGTTTTTT | NA | TRBV6-1 | 15 | TRBJ2-2 | NA
CASSRSRPNTGELFF | TGTGCCAGCAGTCGATCCAGGCCGAACACCGGGGAGCTGTTTTTT | NA | TRBV2 | 15 | TRBJ2-2 | NA
CASSPHTATEQFF | TGTGCCAGCAGCCCACATACAGCCACTGAGCAGTTCTTC | NA | TRBV7-9 | 13 | TRBJ2-1 | NA
CATSDWGLAGGWNTGELFF | TGTGCCACCAGTGACTGGGGACTAGCGGGAGGGTGGAACACCGGGGAGCTGTTTTTT | TRBD2 | TRBV24-1 | 19 | TRBJ2-2 | once
CASSEGGRNSPLHF | TGTGCCAGCAGTGAGGGGGGACGTAATTCACCCCTCCACTTT | NA | TRBV2 | 14 | TRBJ1-6 | NA
CASSQDPPVPQAEAKNIQYF | TGTGCCAGCAGCCAGGACCCGCCGGTCCCGCAGGCTGAGGCCAAAAACATTCAGTACTTC | NA | TRBV3-1 | 20 | TRBJ2-4 | NA
CASSLLGPNNEQFF | TGTGCCAGCAGTTTATTGGGTCCTAACAATGAGCAGTTCTTC | NA | TRBV27 | 14 | TRBJ2-1 | NA
CASSNERAGSMNEQFF | TGCGCCAGCAGCAACGAAAGGGCAGGGAGTATGAATGAGCAGTTCTTC | NA | TRBV5-1 | 16 | TRBJ2-1 | NA